This record looks at one T cell receptor beta chain sequence and its context. Antigen unknown. The data were produced by immunoSEQ multiplex PCR, yet TCRdb's version contains in-frame clones alone and is incomplete. The sample consists of approximately 80,000 clones, around 90% of them appearing once. The CDR3 consists of 15 residues. Germline CDR1 and CDR2: MDHEN and SYDVKM. V was clipped by 5 bases and J by 7 bases, with 15 bases between them. This specimen belongs to a study of T cell responses to AZD1222 COVID-19 vaccine. Overall study findings and caveats: Nearly half of the spike-specific TCRs reportedly recognize variant regions that carry no mutations. It was only after the peak T cell response that any repertoires were sampled. An increase in Spike-specific TCR breadth and depth was observed after two AZD1222 doses. Baseline seropositives among AZD1222 recipients totaled only six.

This chain uses TRBV28 with TRBJ1-6, with D possibly matching TRBD1 (6 bases). This TCR was recovered from an adult in good health. Sequenced material: peripheral blood, taken on day 0 of AZD1222 vaccination. CDR3 nucleotide sequence: TGTGCCAGCAGTCCCCATAGGGGGTCGAATTCACCCCTCCACTTT. It codes for CASSPHRGSNSPLHF.